The T cell receptor beta chain described here comes from a study of vaccination and CD4 T cells after COVID-19. Background on the study: For post-vaccine samples, collection took place a median approximately 72 days after dose two, ranging from 14 to 241.

Treatment indicated: roughly 10-day PBMC culture with coronavirus spike peptide pools or control peptides (ViraFEST assay). The CDR3 length is 14 residues. Germline V gene data show CDR1 as SSHAT and CDR2 as FNYEAQ (reference sequence). Points on this clonotype: Antigen specificity is unknown. The junction differs from germline at one of its ends, possibly a read error.

Cultured CD4+ T cells had their DNA profiled by the Oncomine TCR Beta short-read assay. TCRdb passed the PCR reads through MiXCR, listing each CDR3 protein once. The sample has around 25,000 distinct CDR3 sequences; approximately 50% are singletons. This clonotype was sampled from a human donor who had recovered from COVID-19. Sequenced: CD4+ T cells from blood, cultured in vitro. This rearrangement joins TRBV7-7 to TRBJ2-5, with 12 bases aligning to TRBD2. The CDR3 loop is CASSRGLAGETQYF. The CDR3 nucleotides are TGTGCTAGCAGTCGGGGACTAGCGGGAGAGACCCAGTACTTC.